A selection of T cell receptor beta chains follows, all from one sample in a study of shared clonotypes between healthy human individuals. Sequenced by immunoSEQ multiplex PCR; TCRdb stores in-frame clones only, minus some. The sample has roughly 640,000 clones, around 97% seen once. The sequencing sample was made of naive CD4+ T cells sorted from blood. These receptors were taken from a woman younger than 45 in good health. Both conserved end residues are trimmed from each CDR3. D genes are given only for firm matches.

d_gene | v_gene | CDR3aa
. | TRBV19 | ASSIETSYNEQF
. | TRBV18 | ASSPLGETQY
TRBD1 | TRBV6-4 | ATRRTGSYGYT
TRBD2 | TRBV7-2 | ASSPGLAGENEQY
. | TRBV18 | ASSPEETQY
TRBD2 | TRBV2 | ASRMTSGRDEQY
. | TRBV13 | ACHIEQF
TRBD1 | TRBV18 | ASSPPGTGANYGYT
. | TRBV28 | ASSLPERTGELF
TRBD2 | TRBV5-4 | ASSSKEREPDYEQY
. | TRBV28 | ASSSQGLELF
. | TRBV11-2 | ASSLSGTGHNEQF
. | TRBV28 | ASSLGLRYEQY
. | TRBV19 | ASSIWGDSNQPQH
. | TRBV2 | ASSEVTNYEQY
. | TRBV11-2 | ASSHLDPGSYNEQF
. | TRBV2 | ASSWDSGNEQF
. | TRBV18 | ASSPTDGTEAF
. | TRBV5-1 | ASSLAGAEKLF
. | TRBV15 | ATSGYGRGLSNQPQH
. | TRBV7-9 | ASSSRGNSNQPQH
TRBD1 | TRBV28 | ASSRPPGQRYSGANVLT
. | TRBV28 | ATVVGGYGYT
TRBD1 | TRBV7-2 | ASSLGDRTNYGYT
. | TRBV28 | ASWRDPTDTQY
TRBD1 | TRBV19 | ASSNTRDRSYEQY
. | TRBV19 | ASKTVNTEAF
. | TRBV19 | ASSIDRWDTQY
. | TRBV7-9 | ASSQGQEETQY
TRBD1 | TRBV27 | ASSHRAPWTGGAYGYT
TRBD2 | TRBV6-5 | ASREGLAPYNEQF
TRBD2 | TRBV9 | ASSVLAGTTQETQY
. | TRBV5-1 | ASRGGEKLF
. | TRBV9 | ASSVEGRRGNIQY
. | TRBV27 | ASSLSWGTEAF
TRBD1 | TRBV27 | ASSQRTGGSYEQY
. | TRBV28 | ASSLGKRRYQETQY
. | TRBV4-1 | ASSPTAAYGYT
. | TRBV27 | ASSSSLTARYEQY
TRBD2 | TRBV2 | ASSGDLAGTTDTQY
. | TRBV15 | ATSRDMGSGETQY
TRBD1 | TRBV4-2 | ASSQPGQGSYEQY
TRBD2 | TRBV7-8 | ASSLLAGSDTQY
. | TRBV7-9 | ASSLNVWAAQETQY
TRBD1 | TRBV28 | ASSLQGYEQF
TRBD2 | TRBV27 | ASSPPLGAGGRETQY
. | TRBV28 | ASSLMGRRNTDTQY
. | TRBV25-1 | ASSDIQGANEKLF
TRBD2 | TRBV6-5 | ASSYASGASYEQY